This passage covers 31 T cell receptor beta chains from one sample sequenced in a study of OX40 agonist ivuxolimab in advanced cancers. Only in-frame clones appear in the TCRdb table, and some are missing; sequencing was by immunoSEQ multiplex PCR. This sample has about 18,000 clones, with approximately 80% found just once. The sample was CD4+ or CD8+ T cells sorted from blood, taken in a trial of the OX40 agonist ivuxolimab. Receptor source: an adult with an advanced solid tumor such as melanoma, head and neck, liver or kidney cancer.

The chain has TRBV11-3 and TRBJ2-3; D unclear. Germline CDR1 reads SGHNT; CDR2 reads YENEEA. The CDR3 consists of 18 residues. V lost 4 bases and J 2 bases, leaving 22 bases between the germline ends. The CDR3 region has the DNA TGTGCCAGCAGCTCCCGGGCCCCCGTCGGACCCTCCACAGATACGCAGTATTTT. Its translation is CASSSRAPVGPSTDTQYF.

This clone has just one count. The rearrangement uses TRBV7-8 and TRBJ1-4, with 9 bases identical to TRBD1. The junction had 4 bases not matched to a gene; V was cut back by 8 bases and J by 6 bases. CDR3 length: 13 residues. From germline, CDR1 is SGHVS and CDR2 FQNEAQ. The CDR3 DNA is TGTGCCAGCGGGACAGGGAGATATGAAAAACTGTTTTTT. Protein product: CASGTGRYEKLFF.

The chain couples TRBV11-2 to TRBJ2-2; 7 nucleotides match TRBD2. The CDR3 is 15 residues long. Trimming at V came to 5 bases and at J to 2 bases, leaving 5 bases not matched to a gene. The germline V gene has CDR1 SGHAT and CDR2 FQNNGV. CDR3 protein: CASSQSGLNTGELFF. The CDR3 region has the DNA TGTGCCAGCAGCCAGTCGGGACTAAACACCGGGGAGCTGTTTTTT. Full variable domain (missing parts from reference TRBV11-2 and TRBJ2-2): EAGVAQSPRYKIIEKRQSVAFWCNPISGHATLYWYQQILGQGPKLLIQFQNNGVVDDSQLPKDRFSAERLKGVDSTLKIQPAKLEDSAVYLCASSQSGLNTGELFFGEGSRLTVL.

The chain has TRBV7-2 and TRBJ2-3; 9 bases are a match to TRBD2. Trimming took 3 bases from V and 2 from J; bases not matched to a gene: 3. CDR3 length equals 15 residues. The germline V gene encodes CDR1 SGHTA and CDR2 FQGNSA. The CDR3 DNA is TGTGCCAGCAGCTTGCTAGCGGGATTCACAGATACGCAGTATTTT. It specifies CASSLLAGFTDTQYF. Variable domain in full (rest from reference TRBV7-2 and TRBJ2-3): GAGVSQSPSNKVTEKGKDVELRCDPISGHTALYWYRQSLGQGLEFLIYFQGNSAPDKSGLPSDRFSAERTGGSVSTLTIQRTQQEDSAVYLCASSLLAGFTDTQYFGPGTRLTVL.

The chain couples TRBV19 to TRBJ2-5; 8 bases line up with TRBD1. The ends lost 3 bases at V and 4 bases at J; junction bases unmatched: 4. Per germline, CDR1 LNHDA and CDR2 SQIVND (reference sequence). The CDR3 has 14 amino acids. CDR3 region: CASSINRGRETQYF. CDR3 bases: TGTGCCAGTAGTATCAACAGGGGGAGAGAGACCCAGTACTTC.

This chain uses TRBV7-8 with TRBJ2-1, with TRBD2 as a possible D gene (5 bases). This CDR3 comprises 15 residues. Germline V gene sequence: CDR1 SGHVS, CDR2 FQNEAQ. Between the trimmed V and J ends, which lost 1 base and 6 bases, there was a span of 13 bases. For the CDR3, the DNA is TGTGCCAGCAGCTTAGAAAGGCTAGCCGGCAATGAGCAGTTCTTC. Translated: CASSLERLAGNEQFF.

The V and J genes are TRBV7-9 and TRBJ1-1; D is perhaps TRBD1 (5 bases). V was trimmed by 2 bases and J by 1 base, leaving 11 bases between them. Looked up from germline, CDR1 is SEHNR and CDR2 is FQNEAQ (reference sequence). CDR3 length equals 15 residues. CDR3 loop: CASSLKGQQNTEAFF. CDR3 nucleotide sequence: TGTGCCAGCAGCTTAAAGGGGCAGCAGAACACTGAAGCTTTCTTT.

The chain uses TRBV9 and TRBJ1-4; weak D call: TRBD1 (6 bases). This CDR3 comprises 16 residues. The germline V gene encodes CDR1 SGDLS and CDR2 YYNGEE. Trimming left V 4 bases short and J 4 bases short, with 17 bases between. CDR3 in DNA: TGTGCCAGCAGCCCCACCGGGGGACATTATAATGAAAAACTGTTTTTT. It yields the protein CASSPTGGHYNEKLFF.

The rearrangement links TRBV2 to TRBJ1-6; D is perhaps TRBD1 (5 bases). V was trimmed by 7 bases and J by 7 bases, leaving 11 bases between them. Germline V CDR1 and CDR2: SNHLY, FYNNEI. The CDR3 is 13 amino acids. CDR3 amino acids: CASKGASNSPLHF. CDR3 DNA sequence: TGTGCCAGCAAAGGGGCTTCGAATTCACCCCTCCACTTT.

The chain is built from TRBV6-6 and TRBJ2-5; D is tentatively TRBD1 or TRBD2 (5 bases each). This CDR3 is 13 amino acids long. V was pared by 5 bases and J by 4 bases, with 11 bases between. CDR1 is MNHNY, CDR2 SVGAGI, per germline (reference sequence). CDR3 residues: CASSMRGPETQYF. The CDR3 DNA reads as TGTGCCAGCAGTATGAGGGGACCAGAGACCCAGTACTTC.

J is TRBJ2-3 and V is TRBV2; D remains ambiguous. CDR1 is SNHLY and CDR2 is FYNNEI in the germline V gene. V lost 7 bases, J lost 0 bases, and 2 bases lay in between. The CDR3 consists of 11 residues. The CDR3 DNA is TGTGCCAGCACTAGCACAGATACGCAGTATTTT. It specifies CASTSTDTQYF. The full variable domain, in which reference TRBV2 and TRBJ2-3 provide the parts outside the CDR3, is EPEVTQTPSHQVTQMGQEVILRCVPISNHLYFYWYRQILGQKVEFLVSFYNNEISEKSEIFDDQFSVERPDGSNFTLKIRSTKLEDSAMYFCASTSTDTQYFGPGTRLTVL.

This chain links TRBV15 with TRBJ1-3; D is ambiguous. The CDR3 totals 11 residues. The V and J ends lost 6 bases and 4 bases respectively, with 4 bases between them. Per the germline V gene, CDR1 is LNHNV and CDR2 is YYDKDF (reference sequence). The CDR3 protein is CATSTGNTIYF. In nucleotides, the CDR3 is TGTGCCACCAGTACGGGAAACACCATATATTTT.

This clone was detected a few times. The V gene is TRBV30, the J gene TRBJ2-6; D ambiguous. Deletions cut 1 base from V and 2 bases from J, with 9 bases between. Germline V gene sequence: CDR1 GTSNPN, CDR2 SVGIG (reference sequence). This CDR3 is 15 amino acids long. Here the CDR3 DNA reads TGTGCCTGGAGTGACCGACTCGCTGGGGCCAACGTCCTGACTTTC. This gives the protein CAWSDRLAGANVLTF.

The chain links TRBV19 to TRBJ1-3, with D hard to call. V lost 5 bases and J 0 bases, leaving 14 bases between the germline ends. CDR3 length: 16 residues. Germline V gene sequence: CDR1 LNHDA, CDR2 SQIVND (reference sequence). The CDR3 DNA follows: TGTGCCAGTAGTTCTAAGGGCGGCTTCTCTGGAAACACCATATATTTT. It translates to CASSSKGGFSGNTIYF.

The CDR3 DNA reads TGTGCCAGCAGCTTAGTCCAGGACCGATACGAGCAGTACTTC. It codes for CASSLVQDRYEQYF. The chain recombines TRBV7-2 with TRBJ2-7; D ambiguous. The CDR3 is made up of 14 amino acids. Germline CDR1 SGHTA, CDR2 FQGNSA. Trimming removed 1 base at V and 4 bases at J, with 11 bases between.

CDR3 coding DNA: TGTGCCAGCAGCTTAAGGGAATATGGCTACACCTTC. This codes for CASSLREYGYTF. This rearrangement joins TRBV13 to TRBJ1-2; D is ambiguous. Germline assignment: CDR1 PRHDT and CDR2 FYEKMQ (reference sequence). Trimming shortened V by 2 bases and J by 5 bases, and 6 bases separated the two germline ends. The CDR3 runs 12 residues. Based on the CDR3 plus reference TRBV13 and TRBJ1-2, the full variable domain is AAGVIQSPRHLIKEKRETATLKCYPIPRHDTVYWYQQGPGQDPQFLISFYEKMQSDKGSIPDRFSAQQFSDYHSELNMSSLELGDSALYFCASSLREYGYTFGSGTRLTVV.

The genes are TRBV5-6 and TRBJ1-2; D not resolved. Trimming removed 2 bases at V and 8 bases at J, with 10 bases between. The CDR3 totals 12 residues. CDR1 SGHDT and CDR2 YYEEEE come from the germline V gene. DNA for the CDR3: TGTGCCAGCAGCTTATGGACCGCCGGCTACACCTTC. It yields the protein CASSLWTAGYTF.

This rearrangement joins TRBV5-1 to TRBJ2-1; TRBD1 matches at 9 bases. The J segment lost 8 bases and the V segment lost 1 base, leaving 7 bases of the junction unmatched. The length of the CDR3 is 15 residues. Per germline, CDR1 SGHRS and CDR2 YFSETQ. The CDR3 loop is CASSLTGTGFDEQFF. The CDR3, as DNA: TGCGCCAGCAGCTTGACCGGGACAGGGTTCGATGAGCAGTTCTTC.

V is TRBV25-1 and J is TRBJ1-6; D not resolved. Germline-derived CDR1 and CDR2 are MGHDK and SYGVNS. Trimming cost V 3 bases and J 9 bases, with 9 bases left between them. CDR3 size: 13 residues. The CDR3 spells CASSDRMVSPLHF. In DNA, the CDR3 is TGTGCCAGCAGTGACCGGATGGTTTCACCCCTCCACTTT.

V gene TRBV18 combines with J gene TRBJ2-2; no clear D gene. The V and J ends lost 1 base and 0 bases respectively, with 9 bases between them. Looked up from germline, CDR1 is KGHSH and CDR2 is LQKENI. The CDR3 is 16 residues long. CDR3 region: CASSPRSTSNTGELFF. Here the CDR3 DNA reads TGTGCCAGCTCACCACGATCCACATCGAACACCGGGGAGCTGTTTTTT.

This sequence joins TRBV5-4 and TRBJ1-2, with a tentative D call TRBD1 (6 bases). The CDR3 is 14 amino acids. The germline V and J ends were trimmed by 0 bases and 8 bases, with 14 bases remaining between them. The germline CDR1 and CDR2 sequences are SGHNT and YYREEE (reference sequence). CDR3 protein: CASSLGQGQQGYTF. Written as DNA, the CDR3 is TGTGCCAGCAGCTTGGGCCAGGGACAACAGGGCTACACCTTC.

This clone was recorded once. As DNA, the CDR3 is TGTGCCAGCAGTTATAATCAGCCCCAGCATTTT. This gives the protein CASSYNQPQHF. The chain has TRBV6-5 and TRBJ1-5; D remains ambiguous. Germline CDR1 MNHEY, CDR2 SVGAGI. V was shortened by 3 bases and J by 4 bases, with 1 base between the two germline ends. CDR3 length: 11 residues.

The chain carries TRBV9 and TRBJ1-4; D is unresolved. This CDR3 has 15 residues. The V gene's germline CDR1 is SGDLS and CDR2 YYNGEE. The V and J ends lost 3 bases and 3 bases respectively, with 12 bases between them. CDR3 DNA sequence: TGTGCCAGCAGCGGGACCTCAGGACCTAATGAAAAACTGTTTTTT. It translates to CASSGTSGPNEKLFF.

This clone came up a few times. The chain uses TRBV4-2 and TRBJ2-5; perhaps TRBD1 as D (6 bases). Germline CDR1 reads LGHNA; CDR2 reads YNFKEQ. V lost 0 bases, J lost 4 bases, and 15 bases lay in between. The length of the CDR3 is 16 residues. The CDR3 bases are TGTGCCAGCAGCCAAGAGGGTGGGCAAGGGGGAGAGACCCAGTACTTC. It specifies CASSQEGGQGGETQYF.

V gene TRBV11-3 combines with J gene TRBJ2-3, with 11 bases identical to TRBD2. In germline, CDR1 is SGHNT, CDR2 YENEEA. This CDR3 has 15 residues. Unmatched junction bases numbered 5, after V lost 5 bases and J lost 4 bases. The CDR3 DNA reads TGTGCCAGCAGCCCTACTAGCGGGAGTTCAGATACGCAGTATTTT. Amino acids: CASSPTSGSSDTQYF.

The CDR3 coding sequence is TGCGCCAGCAGCTTGGGATGGGTGGGGGACACTGAAGCTTTCTTT. Translating it yields CASSLGWVGDTEAFF. This chain uses TRBV5-1 with TRBJ1-1; D might be TRBD1 (5 bases). Germline-derived CDR1 and CDR2 are SGHRS and YFSETQ. The CDR3 is 15 residues long. The V end lost 0 bases, the J end lost 3 bases, and 12 bases lay between the germline ends. Combining the CDR3 with reference TRBV5-1 and TRBJ1-1 gives the whole variable domain KAGVTQTPRYLIKTRGQQVTLSCSPISGHRSVSWYQQTPGQGLQFLFEYFSETQRNKGNFPGRFSGRQFSNSRSEMNVSTLELGDSALYLCASSLGWVGDTEAFFGQGTRLTVV.

CDR3 nucleotides: TGTGCCAGCAGTGCACGGGGCGGTGATGAAAAACTGTTTTTT. Its translation: CASSARGGDEKLFF. V usage is TRBV2 and J usage is TRBJ1-4; a possible D gene is TRBD1 (5 bases). The CDR3 length is 14 residues. Per the germline V gene, CDR1 is SNHLY and CDR2 is FYNNEI. Trimming took off 4 bases at V and 6 bases at J, with 12 bases between the two ends. The full variable domain, with the rest looked up from reference TRBV2 and TRBJ1-4, is EPEVTQTPSHQVTQMGQEVILRCVPISNHLYFYWYRQILGQKVEFLVSFYNNEISEKSEIFDDQFSVERPDGSNFTLKIRSTKLEDSAMYFCASSARGGDEKLFFGSGTQLSVL.

The chain joins TRBV6-6 to TRBJ1-2; tentative D call: TRBD1 (5 bases). This CDR3 comprises 12 residues. V was cut by 6 bases and J by 5 bases, with 10 bases left in between. CDR1 and CDR2 from the germline V gene are MNHNY and SVGAGI (reference sequence). CDR3 DNA sequence: TGTGCCAGCAGCTCGACAGATTATGGCTACACCTTC. Encoded protein: CASSSTDYGYTF.

The CDR3: CAWSEGDLNYGYTF. CDR3 nucleotides: TGTGCCTGGAGCGAGGGGGACCTCAACTATGGCTACACCTTC. The V and J genes are TRBV30 and TRBJ1-2, with a weak D call TRBD1 (6 bases). This CDR3 has 14 residues. Germline-derived CDR1 and CDR2 are GTSNPN and SVGIG (reference sequence). V lost 3 bases and J lost 2, with 13 bases in between.

The V call is TRBV11-2, the J call TRBJ2-5; D uncertain. The CDR3 has 14 amino acids. The germline gives CDR1 SGHAT, CDR2 FQNNGV. Trimming took off 1 base at V and 5 bases at J, with 11 bases between the two ends. The CDR3 here is CASSLAASVETQYF. CDR3 DNA sequence: TGTGCCAGCAGCTTAGCGGCCTCGGTGGAGACCCAGTACTTC.

V is TRBV9 and J is TRBJ2-7; 8 nucleotides agree with TRBD2. V trimming: 0 bases; J trimming: 7 bases; junction bases outside the gene matches: 9. The germline gives CDR1 SGDLS, CDR2 YYNGEE. This CDR3 contains 15 residues. The CDR3 sequence: CASSVVDGGAGEQYF. The DNA for the CDR3 is TGTGCCAGCAGCGTAGTCGACGGGGGGGCCGGGGAGCAGTACTTC. Complete variable domain (other parts from reference TRBV9 and TRBJ2-7): DSGVTQTPKHLITATGQRVTLRCSPRSGDLSVYWYQQSLDQGLQFLIQYYNGEERAKGNILERFSAQQFPDLHSELNLSSLELGDSALYFCASSVVDGGAGEQYFGPGTRLTVT.